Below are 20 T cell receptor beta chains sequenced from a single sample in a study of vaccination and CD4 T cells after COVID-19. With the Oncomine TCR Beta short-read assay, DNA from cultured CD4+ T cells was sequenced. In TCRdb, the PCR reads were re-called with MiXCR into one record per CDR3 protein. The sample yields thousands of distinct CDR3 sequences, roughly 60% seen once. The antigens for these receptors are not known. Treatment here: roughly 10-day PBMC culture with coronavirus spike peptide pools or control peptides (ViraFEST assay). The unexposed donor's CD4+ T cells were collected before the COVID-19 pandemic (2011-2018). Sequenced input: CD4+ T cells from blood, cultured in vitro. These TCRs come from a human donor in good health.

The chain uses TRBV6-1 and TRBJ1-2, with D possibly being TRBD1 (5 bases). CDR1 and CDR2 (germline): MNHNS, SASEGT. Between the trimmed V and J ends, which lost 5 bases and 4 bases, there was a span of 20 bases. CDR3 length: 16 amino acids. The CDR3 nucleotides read TGTGCCAGCAGTAGCGGGACCGCCCCCACTAGCTATGGCTACACCTTC. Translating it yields CASSSGTAPTSYGYTF.

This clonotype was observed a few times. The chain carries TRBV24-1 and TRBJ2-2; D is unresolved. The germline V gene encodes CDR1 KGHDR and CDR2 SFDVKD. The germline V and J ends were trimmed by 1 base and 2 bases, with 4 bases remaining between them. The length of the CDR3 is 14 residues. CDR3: CATSDFGNTGELFF. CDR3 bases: TGTGCCACCAGTGATTTCGGAAACACCGGGGAGCTGTTTTTT.

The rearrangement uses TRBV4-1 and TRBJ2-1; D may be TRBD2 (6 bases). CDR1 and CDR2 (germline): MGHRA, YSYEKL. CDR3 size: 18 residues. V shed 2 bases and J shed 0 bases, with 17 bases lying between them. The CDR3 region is CASSQPSGGRSSYNEQFF. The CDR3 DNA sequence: TGCGCCAGCAGCCAACCTTCCGGGGGACGGAGCTCCTACAATGAGCAGTTCTTC.

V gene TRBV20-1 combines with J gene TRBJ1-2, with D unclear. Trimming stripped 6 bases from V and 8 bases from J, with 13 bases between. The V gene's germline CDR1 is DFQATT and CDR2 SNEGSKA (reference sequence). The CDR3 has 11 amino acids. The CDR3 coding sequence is TGCAGTGCCATGGACTATCGCGGCTACACCTTC. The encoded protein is CSAMDYRGYTF.

The CDR3 DNA follows: TGTGCCAGCACCTCGACAGACTCCTACGAGCAGTACTTC. Its protein is CASTSTDSYEQYF. The V gene is TRBV6-1, the J gene TRBJ2-7, with D perhaps matching TRBD1 (5 bases). Trimming removed 7 bases from V and 0 bases from J, with 10 bases in between. The CDR3 extends over 13 amino acids. The germline V gene has CDR1 MNHNS and CDR2 SASEGT.

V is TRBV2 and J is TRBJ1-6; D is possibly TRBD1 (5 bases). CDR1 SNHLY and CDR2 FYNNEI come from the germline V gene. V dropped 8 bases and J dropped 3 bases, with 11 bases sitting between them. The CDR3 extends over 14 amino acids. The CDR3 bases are TGTGCCAGCGGCCGACAGCTCTATAATTCACCCCTCCACTTT. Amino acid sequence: CASGRQLYNSPLHF.

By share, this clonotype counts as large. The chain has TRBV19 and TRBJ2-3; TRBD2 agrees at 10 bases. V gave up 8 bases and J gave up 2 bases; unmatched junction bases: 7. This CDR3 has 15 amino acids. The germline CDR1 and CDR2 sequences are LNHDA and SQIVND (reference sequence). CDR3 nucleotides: TGTGCCAGTTCGTCGCTAGCGGGGGTCACAGATACGCAGTATTTT. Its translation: CASSSLAGVTDTQYF.

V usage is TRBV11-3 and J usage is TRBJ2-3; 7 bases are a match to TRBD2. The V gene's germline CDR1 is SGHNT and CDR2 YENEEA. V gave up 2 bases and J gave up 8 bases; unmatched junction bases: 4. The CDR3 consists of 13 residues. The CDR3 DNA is TGTGCCAGCAGCTTATTGCCGGGAGGTACGCAGTATTTT. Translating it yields CASSLLPGGTQYF. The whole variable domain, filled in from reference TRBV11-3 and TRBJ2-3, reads EAGVVQSPRYKIIEKKQPVAFWCNPISGHNTLYWYLQNLGQGPELLIRYENEEAVDDSQLPKDRFSAERLKGVDSTLKIQPAELGDSAVYLCASSLLPGGTQYFGPGTRLTVL.

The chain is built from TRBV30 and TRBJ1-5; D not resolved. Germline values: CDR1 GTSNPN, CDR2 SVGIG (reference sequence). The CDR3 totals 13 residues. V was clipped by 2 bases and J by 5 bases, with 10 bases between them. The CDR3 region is CAWSMGLDQPQHF. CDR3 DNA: TGTGCCTGGAGTATGGGGTTAGATCAGCCCCAGCATTTT.

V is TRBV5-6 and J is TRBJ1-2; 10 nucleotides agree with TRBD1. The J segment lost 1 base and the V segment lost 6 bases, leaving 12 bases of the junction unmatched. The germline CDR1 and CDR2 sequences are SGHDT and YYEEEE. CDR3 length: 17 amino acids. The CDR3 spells CASTRDRGSGINYGYTF. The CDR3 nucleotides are TGTGCCAGCACCAGGGACAGGGGATCTGGCATTAACTATGGCTACACCTTC.

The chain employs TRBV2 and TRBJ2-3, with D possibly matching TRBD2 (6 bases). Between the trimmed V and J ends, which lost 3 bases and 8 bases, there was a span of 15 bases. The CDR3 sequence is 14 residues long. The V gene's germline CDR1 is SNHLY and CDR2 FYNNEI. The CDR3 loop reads CASSDPGGGGTQYF. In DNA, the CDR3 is TGTGCCAGCAGTGATCCCGGGGGAGGAGGTACGCAGTATTTT.

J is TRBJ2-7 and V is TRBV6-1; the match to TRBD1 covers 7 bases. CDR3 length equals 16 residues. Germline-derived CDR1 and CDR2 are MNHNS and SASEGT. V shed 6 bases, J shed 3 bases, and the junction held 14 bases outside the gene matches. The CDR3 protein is CASRDFGAGGNYEQYF. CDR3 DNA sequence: TGTGCCAGCAGGGACTTCGGGGCAGGGGGAAACTACGAGCAGTACTTC.

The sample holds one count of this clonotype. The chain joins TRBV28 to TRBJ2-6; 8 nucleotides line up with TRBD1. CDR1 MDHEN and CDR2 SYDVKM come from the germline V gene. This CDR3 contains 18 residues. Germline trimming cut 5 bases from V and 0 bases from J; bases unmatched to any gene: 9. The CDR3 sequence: CASSLDRGLNSGANVLTF. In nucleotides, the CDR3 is TGTGCCAGCAGTCTCGACAGGGGCTTAAACTCTGGGGCCAACGTCCTGACTTTC.

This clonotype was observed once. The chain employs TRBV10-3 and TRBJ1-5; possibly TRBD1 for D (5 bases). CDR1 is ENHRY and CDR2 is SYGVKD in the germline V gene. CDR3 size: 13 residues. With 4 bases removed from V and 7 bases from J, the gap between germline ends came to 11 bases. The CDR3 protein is CAISGEGFQPQHF. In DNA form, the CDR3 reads TGTGCCATCAGTGGGGAGGGGTTCCAGCCCCAGCATTTT.

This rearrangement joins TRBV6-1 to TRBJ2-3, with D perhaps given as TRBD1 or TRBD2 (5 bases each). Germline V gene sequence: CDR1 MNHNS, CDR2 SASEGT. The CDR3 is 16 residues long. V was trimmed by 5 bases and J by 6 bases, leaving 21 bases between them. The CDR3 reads CASSIGPMRGTDTQYF. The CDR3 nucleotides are TGTGCCAGCAGTATCGGACCCATGAGGGGTACGGATACGCAGTATTTT.

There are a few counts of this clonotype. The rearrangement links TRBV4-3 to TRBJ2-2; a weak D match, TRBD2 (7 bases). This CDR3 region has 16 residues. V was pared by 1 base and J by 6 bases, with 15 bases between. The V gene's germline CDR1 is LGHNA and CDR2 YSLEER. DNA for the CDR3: TGCGCCAGCAGCCAAGGCACGGGGGGCCATCCCGGGGAGCTGTTTTTT. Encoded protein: CASSQGTGGHPGELFF.

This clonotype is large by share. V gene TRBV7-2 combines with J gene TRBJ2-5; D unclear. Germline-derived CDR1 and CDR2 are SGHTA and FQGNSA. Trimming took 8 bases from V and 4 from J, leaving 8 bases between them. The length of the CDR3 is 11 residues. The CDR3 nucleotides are TGTGCCAGCGGCGTGGGAGAGACCCAGTACTTC. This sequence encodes CASGVGETQYF.

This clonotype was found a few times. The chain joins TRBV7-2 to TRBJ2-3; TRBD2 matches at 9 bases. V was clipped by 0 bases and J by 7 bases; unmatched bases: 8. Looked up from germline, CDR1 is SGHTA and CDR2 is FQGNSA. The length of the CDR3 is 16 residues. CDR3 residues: CASSLAAAGGPYTQYF. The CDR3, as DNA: TGTGCCAGCAGCTTAGCGGCGGCGGGAGGGCCATATACGCAGTATTTT.

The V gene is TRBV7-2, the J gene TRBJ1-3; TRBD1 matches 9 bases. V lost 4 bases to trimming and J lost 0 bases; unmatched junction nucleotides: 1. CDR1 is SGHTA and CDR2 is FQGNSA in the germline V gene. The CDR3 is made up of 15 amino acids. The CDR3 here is CASSSTGGSGNTIYF. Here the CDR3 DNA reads TGTGCCAGCAGCTCGACAGGGGGCTCTGGAAACACCATATATTTT.

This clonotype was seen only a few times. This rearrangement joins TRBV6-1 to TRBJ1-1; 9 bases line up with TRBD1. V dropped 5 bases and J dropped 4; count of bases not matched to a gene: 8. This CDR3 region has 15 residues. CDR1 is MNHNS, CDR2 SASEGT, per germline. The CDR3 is CASSRGQGGSTEAFF. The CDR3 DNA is TGTGCCAGCAGTCGGGGACAGGGCGGCAGCACTGAAGCTTTCTTT.